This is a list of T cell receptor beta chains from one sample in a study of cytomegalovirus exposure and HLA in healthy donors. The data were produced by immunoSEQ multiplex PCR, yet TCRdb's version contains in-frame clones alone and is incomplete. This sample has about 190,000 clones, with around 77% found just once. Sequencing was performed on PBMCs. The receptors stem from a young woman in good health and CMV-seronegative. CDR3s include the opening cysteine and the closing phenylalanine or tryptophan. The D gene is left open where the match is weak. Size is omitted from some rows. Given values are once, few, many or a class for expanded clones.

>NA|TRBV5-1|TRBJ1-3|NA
CASSLAWDSSGNTIYF
TGCGCCAGCAGCTTGGCTTGGGACTCCTCTGGAAACACCATATATTTT
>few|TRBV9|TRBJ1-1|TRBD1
CASSVVSQGGTEAFF
TGTGCCAGCAGCGTAGTAAGTCAGGGGGGCACTGAAGCTTTCTTT
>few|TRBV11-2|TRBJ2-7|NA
CASSWGVTYEQYF
TGTGCCAGCAGCTGGGGGGTAACCTACGAGCAGTACTTC
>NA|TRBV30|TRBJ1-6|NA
CAWRSPSSSYNSPLHF
TGTGCCTGGCGATCTCCGTCGAGCTCCTATAATTCACCCCTCCACTTT
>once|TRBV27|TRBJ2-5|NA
CASSLDRAGETQYF
TGTGCCAGCAGTTTGGACCGGGCGGGGGAGACCCAGTACTTC
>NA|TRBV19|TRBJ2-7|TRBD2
CASSIRGSGRVSHEQYF
TGTGCCAGTAGTATTCGGGGTAGCGGGAGAGTTTCCCACGAGCAGTACTTC
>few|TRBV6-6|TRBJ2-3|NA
CASSYRDTQYF
TGTGCCAGCAGTTACCGGGATACGCAGTATTTT
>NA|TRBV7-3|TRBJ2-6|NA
CASSPLTGSTGGGGANVLTF
TGTGCCAGCAGCCCCCTCACAGGGTCGACAGGCGGTGGAGGGGCCAACGTCCTGACTTTC
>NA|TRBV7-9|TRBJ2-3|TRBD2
CASSPVTSGGNTQYF
TGTGCCAGCAGCCCAGTTACTAGCGGGGGAAATACGCAGTATTTT
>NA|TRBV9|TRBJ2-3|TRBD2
CASSIAGGADTQYF
TGTGCCAGCAGTATAGCGGGGGGAGCAGATACGCAGTATTTT
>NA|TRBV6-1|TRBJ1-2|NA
CASSEGIERHYGYTF
TGTGCCAGCAGTGAAGGAATAGAGCGTCACTATGGCTACACCTTC
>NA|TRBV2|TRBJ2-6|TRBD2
CASSYPQRETGANVLTF
TGTGCCAGCAGTTACCCTCAGCGGGAGACTGGGGCCAACGTCCTGACTTTC
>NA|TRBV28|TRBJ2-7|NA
CACGGGTYEQYF
TGTGCCTGTGGTGGGGGGACTTACGAGCAGTACTTC
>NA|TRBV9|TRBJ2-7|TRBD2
CASSEAPVAGGPHEQYF
TGTGCCAGCAGCGAAGCTCCCGTAGCGGGAGGGCCCCACGAGCAGTACTTC
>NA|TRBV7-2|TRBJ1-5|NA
CASSTTGSSGTQHF
TGTGCCAGCAGCACTACAGGGTCCTCAGGGACCCAGCATTTT
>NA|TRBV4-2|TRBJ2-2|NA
CASSPRSTGELFF
TGTGCCAGCAGCCCACGTAGCACCGGGGAGCTGTTTTTT
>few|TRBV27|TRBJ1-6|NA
CASTLRSSYNSPLHF
TGTGCCAGCACCTTAAGGAGCTCCTATAATTCACCCCTCCACTTT
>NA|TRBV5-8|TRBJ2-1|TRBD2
CASSLQFSGPYNEQFF
TGTGCCAGCAGCTTACAATTTAGCGGGCCATACAATGAGCAGTTCTTC
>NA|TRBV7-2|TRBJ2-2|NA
CASSPQTAAGELFF
TGTGCCAGCAGCCCCCAGACCGCGGCCGGGGAGCTGTTTTTT
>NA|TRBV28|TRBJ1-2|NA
CASSFQGTYGYTF
TGTGCCAGCAGTTTTCAGGGAACCTATGGCTACACCTTC
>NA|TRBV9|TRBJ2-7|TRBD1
CASSPAGTASYEQYF
TGTGCCAGCAGCCCCGCCGGGACAGCTTCCTACGAGCAGTACTTC
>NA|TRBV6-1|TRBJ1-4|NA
CASSEVRGEKLFF
TGTGCCAGCAGTGAAGTCAGGGGAGAAAAACTGTTTTTT
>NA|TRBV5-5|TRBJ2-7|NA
CASSLELDNYEQYF
TGTGCCAGCAGCTTGGAACTAGACAACTACGAGCAGTACTTC
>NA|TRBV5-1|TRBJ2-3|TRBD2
CASSAGLAGITDTQYF
TGCGCCAGCAGCGCAGGACTAGCGGGGATCACAGATACGCAGTATTTT
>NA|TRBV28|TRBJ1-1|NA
CASSLGGGEAFF
TGTGCCAGCAGTTTGGGAGGAGGGGAGGCTTTCTTT
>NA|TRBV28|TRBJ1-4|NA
CASSLGGTSFSGEKLFF
TGTGCCAGCAGTTTAGGCGGGACTTCTTTCTCGGGCGAAAAACTGTTTTTT
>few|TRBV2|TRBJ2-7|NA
CASSATRSHEQYF
TGTGCCAGCAGTGCGACTAGGTCCCACGAGCAGTACTTC